This T cell receptor (beta chain) is drawn from a study of T cells in narcolepsy. For the study at large: Healthy controls were enrolled alongside patients with narcolepsy type 1 or type 2.

Profiling relied on immunoSEQ multiplex PCR, and the TCRdb table lists in-frame clones only, not all of them. The sample comprises around 33,000 clones, 75% to 90% of which are singletons, and 2.6% rests with the top ten. This CDR3 region has 19 residues. CDR1 and CDR2 (germline): KGHSY, FQNENV. V was clipped by 0 bases and J by 7 bases; unmatched bases: 17. V usage is TRBV16 and J usage is TRBJ2-7; 11 nucleotides align to TRBD1. The receptor comes from a human donor with narcolepsy. The sequenced material came from CD45RA- memory CD4+ T cells from PBMCs. CDR3 sequence (DNA): TGTGCCAGCAGCCAATCTGAGGTGGTGCTAGGACAGGGGGCGTTTGAGCAGTACTTC. Residues: CASSQSEVVLGQGAFEQYF.